This is a list of T cell receptor beta chains from one sample in a study of blood T cells in healthy people across ages. TCRdb re-derived calls from the 5' RACE reads in MiXCR, one entry per CDR3 protein. Of about 1,500,000 distinct CDR3 sequences listed, roughly 40% are singletons. The material sequenced was blood. Receptors were obtained from a young woman in good health. Each CDR3 is given with its conserved first and last residue. Fields, in order: CDR3 length, D gene, J gene, V gene, clone size, CDR3 protein, CDR3 DNA. The D gene is left open where the match is weak. Expanded clones get a size class; other rows say once, few or many, or leave the size out.

cdr3_length: 13; d_call: TRBD2; j_call: TRBJ2-7; v_call: TRBV3-1; clone_size: -; cdr3_aa: CASSQGLAGGWYF; cdr3_nt: TGTGCCAGCAGCCAAGGACTAGCGGGAGGATGGTACTTC
cdr3_length: 16; d_call: -; j_call: TRBJ2-7; v_call: TRBV6-5; clone_size: few; cdr3_aa: CASSYSAGEGSDEQYF; cdr3_nt: TGTGCCAGCAGTTACTCCGCTGGCGAGGGCTCGGACGAGCAGTACTTC
cdr3_length: 12; d_call: -; j_call: TRBJ2-3; v_call: TRBV2; clone_size: -; cdr3_aa: CASSGDGDTQYF; cdr3_nt: TGTGCCAGCAGCGGAGATGGAGATACGCAGTATTTT
cdr3_length: 14; d_call: -; j_call: TRBJ1-2; v_call: TRBV7-2; clone_size: few; cdr3_aa: CASSFNTGPYGYTF; cdr3_nt: TGTGCCAGCAGCTTTAACACCGGTCCCTATGGCTACACCTTC
cdr3_length: 13; d_call: -; j_call: TRBJ1-1; v_call: TRBV6-6; clone_size: few; cdr3_aa: CASSRAPSTEAFF; cdr3_nt: TGTGCCAGCAGTCGGGCCCCGTCCACTGAAGCTTTCTTT
cdr3_length: 14; d_call: -; j_call: TRBJ2-5; v_call: TRBV3-1; clone_size: few; cdr3_aa: CASSPPVARETQYF; cdr3_nt: TGTGCCAGCAGCCCGCCCGTGGCACGAGAGACCCAGTACTTC
cdr3_length: 15; d_call: -; j_call: TRBJ2-1; v_call: TRBV4-1; clone_size: few; cdr3_aa: CASSQDLVGDNEQFF; cdr3_nt: TGCGCCAGCAGCCAAGATCTTGTGGGGGACAATGAGCAGTTCTTC
cdr3_length: 14; d_call: -; j_call: TRBJ2-4; v_call: TRBV6-7; clone_size: few; cdr3_aa: CASSYGRCFYIQYF; cdr3_nt: TGTGCCAGCAGTTACGGGAGGTGTTTTTACATTCAGTACTTC
cdr3_length: 17; d_call: -; j_call: TRBJ2-3; v_call: TRBV9; clone_size: few; cdr3_aa: CASSALFLGGSTDTQYF; cdr3_nt: TGTGCCAGCAGCGCATTATTTCTCGGGGGCAGCACAGATACGCAGTATTTT
cdr3_length: 14; d_call: -; j_call: TRBJ2-5; v_call: TRBV29-1; clone_size: -; cdr3_aa: CSVFTRGREETQYF; cdr3_nt: TGCAGCGTCTTCACCCGGGGGCGAGAAGAGACCCAGTACTTC
cdr3_length: 17; d_call: -; j_call: TRBJ1-2; v_call: TRBV5-1; clone_size: -; cdr3_aa: CASSLARGGTPSYGYTF; cdr3_nt: TGCGCCAGCAGCTTGGCCCGGGGGGGGACTCCCTCCTATGGCTACACCTTC
cdr3_length: 15; d_call: -; j_call: TRBJ1-5; v_call: TRBV12-3/TRBV12-4; clone_size: few; cdr3_aa: CASSSSQGLRQPQHF; cdr3_nt: TGTGCCAGCAGTTCCTCACAGGGTCTAAGGCAGCCCCAGCATTTT
cdr3_length: 15; d_call: TRBD2; j_call: TRBJ2-7; v_call: TRBV20-1; clone_size: -; cdr3_aa: CSARVPSGIPYEQYF; cdr3_nt: TGCAGTGCTAGAGTCCCTAGCGGGATTCCCTACGAGCAGTACTTC
cdr3_length: 16; d_call: -; j_call: TRBJ2-7; v_call: TRBV6-1; clone_size: -; cdr3_aa: CASSGMGAGTVYEQYF; cdr3_nt: TGTGCCAGCAGTGGGATGGGGGCCGGGACCGTCTACGAGCAGTACTTC
cdr3_length: 14; d_call: -; j_call: TRBJ1-4; v_call: TRBV7-9; clone_size: -; cdr3_aa: CASSLIGSGEKLFF; cdr3_nt: TGTGCCAGCAGCTTAATCGGCAGCGGTGAAAAACTGTTTTTT
cdr3_length: 15; d_call: TRBD2; j_call: TRBJ2-5; v_call: TRBV20-1; clone_size: -; cdr3_aa: CSAKYGTSGQETQYF; cdr3_nt: TGCAGTGCTAAATACGGGACTAGCGGACAAGAGACCCAGTACTTC
cdr3_length: 16; d_call: TRBD1; j_call: TRBJ1-4; v_call: TRBV6-5; clone_size: few; cdr3_aa: CASSPDRVSTNEKLFF; cdr3_nt: TGTGCCAGCAGCCCGGACAGGGTTTCAACTAATGAAAAACTGTTTTTT
cdr3_length: 16; d_call: -; j_call: TRBJ2-5; v_call: TRBV7-7; clone_size: few; cdr3_aa: CASSLGVGQFQETQYF; cdr3_nt: TGTGCCAGCAGCTTAGGGGTAGGACAGTTCCAAGAGACCCAGTACTTC
cdr3_length: 14; d_call: -; j_call: TRBJ2-7; v_call: TRBV5-1; clone_size: few; cdr3_aa: CASSLYASTYEQYF; cdr3_nt: TGCGCCAGCAGCTTGTACGCTTCCACCTACGAGCAGTACTTC